Sequencing of this T cell receptor beta chain was carried out in a study of shared clonotypes between healthy human individuals. The assay was immunoSEQ multiplex PCR, and TCRdb's table has in-frame clones only and misses some. This sample carries approximately 2.5 million clones, around nine tenths of them seen once, and the ten largest clones take 0.13% to 0.15%. Germline values: CDR1 GTSNPN, CDR2 SVGIG (reference sequence). The V gene lost 2 bases and the J gene lost 9 bases, with 23 bases spanning the gap. The CDR3 is 17 residues long. This clone was observed a single time. This clonotype was sampled from a man in his late teens or twenties in good health. Specimen: naive CD4+ T cells sorted from blood. The subset denotes: CD45RA+ positively selected. The chain links TRBV30 to TRBJ1-6; D is possibly TRBD1 (5 bases). This chain's CDR3 is CAWSLDRTSRGGSPLHF. CDR3 DNA: TGTGCCTGGAGTCTCGACAGAACTAGCCGCGGGGGTTCACCCCTCCACTTT.